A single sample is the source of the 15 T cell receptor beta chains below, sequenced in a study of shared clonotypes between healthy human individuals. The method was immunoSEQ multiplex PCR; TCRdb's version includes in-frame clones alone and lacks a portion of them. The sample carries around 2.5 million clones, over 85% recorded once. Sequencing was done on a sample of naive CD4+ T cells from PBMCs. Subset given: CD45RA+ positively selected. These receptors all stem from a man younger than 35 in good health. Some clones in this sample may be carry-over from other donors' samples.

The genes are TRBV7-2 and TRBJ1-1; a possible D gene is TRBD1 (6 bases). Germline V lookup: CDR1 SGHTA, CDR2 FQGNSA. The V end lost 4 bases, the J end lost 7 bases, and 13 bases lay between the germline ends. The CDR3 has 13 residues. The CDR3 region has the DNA TGTGCCAGCAGCTCGGGGGCACGGGGTGAAGCTTTCTTT. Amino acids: CASSSGARGEAFF.

The CDR3 nucleotides are TGCGCCAGCAGCCAAGTGCTACCGACAGGGCTTGGACAGCCCCAGCATTTT. Amino acid sequence: CASSQVLPTGLGQPQHF. This chain joins TRBV4-1 and TRBJ1-5; TRBD1 aligns across 7 bases. The CDR3 totals 17 residues. CDR1 is MGHRA and CDR2 is YSYEKL in the germline V gene. V was clipped by 1 base and J by 7 bases; unmatched bases: 13.

This chain's CDR3 is CASSLGGQGANYGYTF. The CDR3, as DNA: TGTGCCAGCAGCTTGGGAGGGCAGGGTGCTAACTATGGCTACACCTTC. The chain combines TRBV5-6 with TRBJ1-2; a possible D gene is TRBD1 (5 bases). CDR3 length: 16 residues. V dropped 0 bases and J dropped 0 bases, with 12 bases sitting between them. Germline CDR1 reads SGHDT; CDR2 reads YYEEEE.

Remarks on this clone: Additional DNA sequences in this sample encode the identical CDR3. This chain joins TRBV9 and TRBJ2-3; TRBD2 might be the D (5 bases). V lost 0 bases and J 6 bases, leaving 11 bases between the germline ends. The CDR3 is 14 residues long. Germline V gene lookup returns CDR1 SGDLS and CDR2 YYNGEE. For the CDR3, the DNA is TGTGCCAGCAGCGTAGCGGGGTGGGCCGATACGCAGTATTTT. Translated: CASSVAGWADTQYF. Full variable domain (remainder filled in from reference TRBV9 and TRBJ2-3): DSGVTQTPKHLITATGQRVTLRCSPRSGDLSVYWYQQSLDQGLQFLIQYYNGEERAKGNILERFSAQQFPDLHSELNLSSLELGDSALYFCASSVAGWADTQYFGPGTRLTVL.

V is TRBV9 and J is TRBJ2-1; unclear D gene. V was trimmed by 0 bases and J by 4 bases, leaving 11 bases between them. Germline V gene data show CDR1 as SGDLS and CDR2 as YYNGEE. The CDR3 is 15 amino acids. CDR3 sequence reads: CASSVVGGQYNEQFF. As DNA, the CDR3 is TGTGCCAGCAGCGTAGTGGGCGGCCAATACAATGAGCAGTTCTTC.

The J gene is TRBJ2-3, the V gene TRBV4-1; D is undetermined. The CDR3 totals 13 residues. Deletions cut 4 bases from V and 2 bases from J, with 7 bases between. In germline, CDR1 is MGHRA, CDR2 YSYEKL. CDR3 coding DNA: TGCGCCAGCAGCCGACTTACCACAGATACGCAGTATTTT. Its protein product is CASSRLTTDTQYF.

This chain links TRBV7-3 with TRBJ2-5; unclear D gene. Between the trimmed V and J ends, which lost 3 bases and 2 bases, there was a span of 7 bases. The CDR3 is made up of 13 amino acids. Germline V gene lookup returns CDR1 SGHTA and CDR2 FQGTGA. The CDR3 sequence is CASSFTSQETQYF. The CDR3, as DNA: TGTGCCAGCAGCTTTACCAGTCAAGAGACCCAGTACTTC.

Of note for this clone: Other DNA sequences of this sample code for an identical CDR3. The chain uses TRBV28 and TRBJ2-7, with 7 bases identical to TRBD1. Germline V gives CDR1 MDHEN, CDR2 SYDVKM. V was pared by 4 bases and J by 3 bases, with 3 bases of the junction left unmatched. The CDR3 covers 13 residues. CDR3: CASSSRQGYEQYF. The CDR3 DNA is TGTGCCAGCAGTTCTAGACAGGGCTACGAGCAGTACTTC.

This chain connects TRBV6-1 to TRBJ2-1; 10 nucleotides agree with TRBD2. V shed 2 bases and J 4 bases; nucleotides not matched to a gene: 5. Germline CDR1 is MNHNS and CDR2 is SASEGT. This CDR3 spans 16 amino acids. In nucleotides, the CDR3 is TGTGCCAGCAGTGAAAGGGTAGCGGGAGGTTACAATGAGCAGTTCTTC. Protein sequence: CASSERVAGGYNEQFF.

In DNA form, the CDR3 reads TGCGCCAGCAGCCTACCGTACGCATACAATGAGCAGTTCTTC. This translates into CASSLPYAYNEQFF. The chain is built from TRBV5-1 and TRBJ2-1; D is uncertain. This CDR3 is built from 14 residues. With 4 bases removed from V and 4 bases from J, the gap between germline ends came to 12 bases. Per the germline V gene, CDR1 is SGHRS and CDR2 is YFSETQ. The complete variable domain, with remaining parts taken from reference TRBV5-1 and TRBJ2-1, reads KAGVTQTPRYLIKTRGQQVTLSCSPISGHRSVSWYQQTPGQGLQFLFEYFSETQRNKGNFPGRFSGRQFSNSRSEMNVSTLELGDSALYLCASSLPYAYNEQFFGPGTRLTVL.

Here the CDR3 DNA reads TGTGCCAGCAGCCAAGATGTCCAGGGCTCTGGAAACACCATATATTTT. It specifies CASSQDVQGSGNTIYF. The V and J genes are TRBV4-2 and TRBJ1-3; D possibly corresponds to TRBD1 (5 bases). The germline CDR1 and CDR2 sequences are LGHNA and YNFKEQ. With 0 bases removed from V and 0 bases from J, the gap between germline ends came to 9 bases. The CDR3 has 16 amino acids.

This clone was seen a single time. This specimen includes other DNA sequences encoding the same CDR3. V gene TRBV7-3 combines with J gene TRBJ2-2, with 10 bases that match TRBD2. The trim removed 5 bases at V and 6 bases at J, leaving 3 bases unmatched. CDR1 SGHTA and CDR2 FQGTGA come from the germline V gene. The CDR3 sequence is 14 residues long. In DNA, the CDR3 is TGTGCCAGCAGCCCAGGGACTAGCGCCGGGGAGCTGTTTTTT. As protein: CASSPGTSAGELFF.

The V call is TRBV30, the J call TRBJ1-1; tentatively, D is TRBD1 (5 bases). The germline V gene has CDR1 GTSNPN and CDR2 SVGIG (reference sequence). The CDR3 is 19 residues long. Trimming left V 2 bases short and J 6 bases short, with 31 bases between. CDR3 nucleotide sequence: TGTGCCTGGAGTCCCCCCGGGACTAGCGGGAGGGCCTGGAGGCCTGAAGCTTTCTTT. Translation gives CAWSPPGTSGRAWRPEAFF.

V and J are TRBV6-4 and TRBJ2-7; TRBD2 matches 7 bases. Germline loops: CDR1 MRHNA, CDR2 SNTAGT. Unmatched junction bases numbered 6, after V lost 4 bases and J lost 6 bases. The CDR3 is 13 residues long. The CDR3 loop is CASSAAGVREQYF. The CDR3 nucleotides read TGTGCCAGCAGTGCGGCGGGAGTGCGCGAGCAGTACTTC.

The CDR3 coding sequence is TGTGCCAGCAATACAGGGGGCCTGCCCACAGATACGCAGTATTTT. This translates into CASNTGGLPTDTQYF. This chain connects TRBV2 to TRBJ2-3, with 9 bases lining up with TRBD1. Germline CDR1 and CDR2: SNHLY and FYNNEI. The CDR3 length is 15 residues. V lost 7 bases, J lost 2 bases, and 7 bases stayed unmatched.